This T cell receptor (beta chain) originates from a study of T cells in Graves' hyperthyroidism and ophthalmopathy. Not enrolled were patients with uncontrolled infection, other autoimmune disease, pregnancy or lactation. This clonotype occurred many times. Researchers amplified the TCR beta CDR3 regions from RNA transcripts. Carried out on the TCR CDR3, a first-round RT-PCR used the HTBI primer set. TCRdb re-derived calls from the multiplex PCR reads in MiXCR, one entry per CDR3 protein. The data contain about 410,000 distinct CDR3 sequences, approximately 15% of them seen just once; the ten biggest clones take up 13%. Unmatched junction bases numbered 9, after V lost 4 bases and J lost 2 bases. Germline V CDR1 and CDR2: SGHDT, YYEEEE. CDR3 length: 16 residues.

Sequencing input: blood. This rearrangement joins TRBV5-6 to TRBJ2-4; 7 bases agree with TRBD1. The TCR was taken from a man between 18 and 35 years old with Graves' ophthalmopathy. CDR3 region: CASSLNRGRTKNIQYF. DNA of the CDR3: TGTGCCAGCAGCCTAAACAGGGGCAGAACCAAAAACATTCAGTACTTC. Full variable domain (rest looked up from reference TRBV5-6 and TRBJ2-4): DAGVTQSPTHLIKTRGQQVTLRCSPKSGHDTVSWYQQALGQGPQFIFQYYEEEERQRGNFPDRFSGHQFPNYSSELNVNALLLGDSALYLCASSLNRGRTKNIQYFGAGTRLSVL.